This T cell receptor beta chain was sequenced during a study of blood T cells in healthy people across ages. This clonotype was picked up many times. As yet, its antigen is unknown. Together with a sample-barcoded 5' primer, a J-beta primer mix was included in a second PCR lasting roughly 6 to 12 cycles. Each CDR3 protein gets one entry after TCRdb re-called the 5' RACE reads with MiXCR. The sample lists 500,000 to 700,000 distinct CDR3 sequences; approximately 30% were seen once. General study findings and limits: Comparison with aged donors showed that long-lived donors had more naive CD4+ cells and higher diversity.

Russia was home to the donors, healthy Caucasian individuals aged roughly 6 to 90. This receptor was obtained from a woman aged 80 or over in good health. What was sequenced was blood.

This CDR3 is CSALSGTSVTDTQYF. Written as DNA, the CDR3 is TGCAGTGCTTTATCCGGGACTAGCGTTACAGATACGCAGTATTTT. The chain links TRBV20-1 to TRBJ2-3; 10 nucleotides agree with TRBD2. This CDR3 spans 15 amino acids. Per the germline V gene, CDR1 is DFQATT and CDR2 is SNEGSKA (reference sequence). Unmatched junction bases numbered 8, after V lost 5 bases and J lost 3 bases.